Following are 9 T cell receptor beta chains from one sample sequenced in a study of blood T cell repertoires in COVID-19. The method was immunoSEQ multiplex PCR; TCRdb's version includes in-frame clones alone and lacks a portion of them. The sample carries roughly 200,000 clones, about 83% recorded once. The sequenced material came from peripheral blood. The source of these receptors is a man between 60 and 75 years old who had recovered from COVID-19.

CDR3 loop: CASSLGRGRTTDTQYF. In DNA form, the CDR3 reads TGTGCCAGCAGCTTAGGCCGCGGGAGGACCACAGATACGCAGTATTTT. The chain couples TRBV7-8 to TRBJ2-3; TRBD2 aligns across 8 bases. The V segment lost 1 base and the J segment 2 bases; nucleotides outside the gene matches: 5. The V gene's germline CDR1 is SGHVS and CDR2 FQNEAQ. The CDR3 spans 16 residues. The whole variable domain, filled in from reference TRBV7-8 and TRBJ2-3, reads GAGVSQSPRYKVAKRGQDVALRCDPISGHVSLFWYQQALGQGPEFLTYFQNEAQLDKSGLPSDRFFAERPEGSVSTLKIQRTQQEDSAVYLCASSLGRGRTTDTQYFGPGTRLTVL.

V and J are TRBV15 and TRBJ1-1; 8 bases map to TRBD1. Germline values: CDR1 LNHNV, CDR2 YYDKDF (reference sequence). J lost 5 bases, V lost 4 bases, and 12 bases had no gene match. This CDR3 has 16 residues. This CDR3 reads CATSTKWTGSGTEAFF. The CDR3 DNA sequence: TGTGCCACCAGCACCAAGTGGACAGGGAGTGGTACTGAAGCTTTCTTT.

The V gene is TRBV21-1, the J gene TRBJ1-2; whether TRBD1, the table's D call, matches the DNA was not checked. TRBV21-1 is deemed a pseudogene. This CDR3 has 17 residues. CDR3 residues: CASSKVWPQQGSCGYTF. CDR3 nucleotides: TGTGCCAGCAGCAAAGTTTGGCCCCAACAGGGGTCGTGTGGCTACACCTTC.

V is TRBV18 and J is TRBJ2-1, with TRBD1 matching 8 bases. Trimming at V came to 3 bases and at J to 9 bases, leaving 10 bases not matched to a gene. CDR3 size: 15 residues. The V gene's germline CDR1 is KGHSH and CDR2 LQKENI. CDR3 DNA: TGTGCCAGCTCACCCCAGGGGGCTGAAGATGGTGAGCAGTTCTTC. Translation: CASSPQGAEDGEQFF.

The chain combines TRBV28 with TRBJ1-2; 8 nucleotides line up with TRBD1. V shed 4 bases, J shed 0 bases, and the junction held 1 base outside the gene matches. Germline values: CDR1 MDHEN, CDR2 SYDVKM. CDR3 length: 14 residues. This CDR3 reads CASSSGGANYGYTF. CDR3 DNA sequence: TGTGCCAGCAGTTCAGGGGGCGCTAACTATGGCTACACCTTC.

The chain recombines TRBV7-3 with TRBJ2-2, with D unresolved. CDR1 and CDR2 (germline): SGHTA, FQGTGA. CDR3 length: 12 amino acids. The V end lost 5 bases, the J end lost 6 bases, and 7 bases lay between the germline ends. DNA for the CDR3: TGTGCCAGCAGCGACGGGTCCGGGGAGCTGTTTTTT. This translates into CASSDGSGELFF.

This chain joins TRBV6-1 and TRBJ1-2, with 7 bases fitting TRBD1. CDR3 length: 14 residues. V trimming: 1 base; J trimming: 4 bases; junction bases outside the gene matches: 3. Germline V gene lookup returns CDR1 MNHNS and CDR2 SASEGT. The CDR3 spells CASSEGDRGYGYTF. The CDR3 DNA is TGTGCCAGCAGTGAAGGGGACAGAGGCTATGGCTACACCTTC.

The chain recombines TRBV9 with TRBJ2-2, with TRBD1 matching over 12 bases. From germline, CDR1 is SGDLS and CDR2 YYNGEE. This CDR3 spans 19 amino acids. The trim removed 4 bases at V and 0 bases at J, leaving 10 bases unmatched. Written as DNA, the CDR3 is TGTGCCAGCAGCCTCCAGGGACAGGGGGCCTTTACGAACACCGGGGAGCTGTTTTTT. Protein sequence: CASSLQGQGAFTNTGELFF.

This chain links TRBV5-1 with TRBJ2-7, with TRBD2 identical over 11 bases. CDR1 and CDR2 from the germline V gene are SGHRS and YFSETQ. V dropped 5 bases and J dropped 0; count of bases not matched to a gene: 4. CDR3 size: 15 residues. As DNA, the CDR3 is TGCGCCAGCAGGAAGACTAGCGGGGACTCCTACGAGCAGTACTTC. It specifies CASRKTSGDSYEQYF.